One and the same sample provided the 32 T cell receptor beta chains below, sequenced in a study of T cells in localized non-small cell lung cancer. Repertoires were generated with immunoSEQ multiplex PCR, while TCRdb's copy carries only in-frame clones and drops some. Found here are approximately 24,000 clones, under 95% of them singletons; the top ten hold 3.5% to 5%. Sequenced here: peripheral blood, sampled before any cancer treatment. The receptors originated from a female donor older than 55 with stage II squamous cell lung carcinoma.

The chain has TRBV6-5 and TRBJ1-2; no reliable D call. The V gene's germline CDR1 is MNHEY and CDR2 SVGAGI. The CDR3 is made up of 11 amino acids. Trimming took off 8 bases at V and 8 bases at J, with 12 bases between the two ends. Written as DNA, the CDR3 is TGTGCCAGCTGGACCCGGAGCGGCTACACCTTC. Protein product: CASWTRSGYTF.

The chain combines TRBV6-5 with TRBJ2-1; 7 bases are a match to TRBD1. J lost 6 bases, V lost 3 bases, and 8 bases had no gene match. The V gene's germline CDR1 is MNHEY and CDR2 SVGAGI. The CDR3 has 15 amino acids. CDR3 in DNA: TGTGCCAGCAGTTATTCGACAGGGAGTGCCAATGAGCAGTTCTTC. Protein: CASSYSTGSANEQFF.

Here the CDR3 DNA reads TGTGCCAGCAGCTTATCTCTAGCGGGTAGTCACAATGAGCAGTTCTTC. Its protein is CASSLSLAGSHNEQFF. V gene TRBV7-9 combines with J gene TRBJ2-1; 8 nucleotides agree with TRBD2. Germline values: CDR1 SEHNR, CDR2 FQNEAQ (reference sequence). This CDR3 has 16 residues. Germline trimming cut 2 bases from V and 5 bases from J; bases unmatched to any gene: 8.

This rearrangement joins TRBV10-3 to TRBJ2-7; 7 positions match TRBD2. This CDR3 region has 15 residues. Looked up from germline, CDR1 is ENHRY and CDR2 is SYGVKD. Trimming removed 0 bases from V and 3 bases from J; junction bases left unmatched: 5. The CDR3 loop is CAISESPSGGYEQYF. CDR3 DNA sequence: TGTGCCATCAGTGAGTCGCCTAGCGGCGGCTACGAGCAGTACTTC.

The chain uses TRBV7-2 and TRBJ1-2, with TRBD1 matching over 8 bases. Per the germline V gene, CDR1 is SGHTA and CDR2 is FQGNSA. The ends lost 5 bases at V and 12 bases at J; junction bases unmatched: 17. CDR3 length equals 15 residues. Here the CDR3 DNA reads TGTGCCAGCAGCCCGAAGGCCGGACAGGGAACGATGAACACCTTC. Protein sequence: CASSPKAGQGTMNTF.

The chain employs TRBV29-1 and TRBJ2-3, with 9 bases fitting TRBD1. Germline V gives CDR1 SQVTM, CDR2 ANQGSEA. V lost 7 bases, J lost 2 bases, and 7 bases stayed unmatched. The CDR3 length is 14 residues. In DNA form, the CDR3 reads TGCAGCGCCCACTCACAGGGGGCCACAGATACGCAGTATTTT. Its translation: CSAHSQGATDTQYF.

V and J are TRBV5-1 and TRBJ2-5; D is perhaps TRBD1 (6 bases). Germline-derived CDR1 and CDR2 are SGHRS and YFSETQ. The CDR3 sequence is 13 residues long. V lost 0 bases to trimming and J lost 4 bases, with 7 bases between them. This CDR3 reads CASSLGGLETQYF. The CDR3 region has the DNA TGCGCCAGCAGCTTGGGGGGGCTAGAGACCCAGTACTTC.

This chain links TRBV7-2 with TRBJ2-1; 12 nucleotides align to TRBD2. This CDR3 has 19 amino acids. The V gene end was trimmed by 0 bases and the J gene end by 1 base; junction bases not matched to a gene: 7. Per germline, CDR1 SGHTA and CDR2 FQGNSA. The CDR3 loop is CASSLAGLAGGLSYNEQFF. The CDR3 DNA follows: TGTGCCAGCAGCTTAGCGGGCCTAGCGGGGGGGTTGTCCTACAATGAGCAGTTCTTC. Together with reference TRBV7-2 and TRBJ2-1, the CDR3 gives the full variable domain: GAGVSQSPSNKVTEKGKDVELRCDPISGHTALYWYRQSLGQGLEFLIYFQGNSAPDKSGLPSDRFSAERTGGSVSTLTIQRTQQEDSAVYLCASSLAGLAGGLSYNEQFFGPGTRLTVL.

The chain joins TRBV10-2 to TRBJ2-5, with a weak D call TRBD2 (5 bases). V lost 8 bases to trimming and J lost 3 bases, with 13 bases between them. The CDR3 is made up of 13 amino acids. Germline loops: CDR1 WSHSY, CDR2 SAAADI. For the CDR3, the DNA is TGCGCCAGCGCGACTACGCCAGAAGAGACCCAGTACTTC. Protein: CASATTPEETQYF.

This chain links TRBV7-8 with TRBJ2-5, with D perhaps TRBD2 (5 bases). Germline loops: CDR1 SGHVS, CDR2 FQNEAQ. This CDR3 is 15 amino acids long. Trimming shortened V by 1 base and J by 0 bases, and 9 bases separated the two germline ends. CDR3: CASSLDGVYQETQYF. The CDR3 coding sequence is TGTGCCAGCAGCTTAGACGGGGTGTACCAAGAGACCCAGTACTTC.

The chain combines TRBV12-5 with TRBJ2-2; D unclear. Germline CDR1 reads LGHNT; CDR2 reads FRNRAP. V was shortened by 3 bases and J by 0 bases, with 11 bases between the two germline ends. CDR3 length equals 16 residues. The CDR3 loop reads CASGFVKPTNTGELFF. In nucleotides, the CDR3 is TGTGCTAGTGGTTTTGTAAAGCCTACGAACACCGGGGAGCTGTTTTTT.

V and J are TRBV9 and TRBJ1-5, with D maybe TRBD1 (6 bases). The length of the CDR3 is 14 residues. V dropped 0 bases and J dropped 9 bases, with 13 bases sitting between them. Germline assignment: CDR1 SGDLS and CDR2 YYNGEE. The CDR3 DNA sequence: TGTGCCAGCAGCGTAGATGGGGGGCCTCGGCCCCAGCATTTT. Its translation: CASSVDGGPRPQHF.

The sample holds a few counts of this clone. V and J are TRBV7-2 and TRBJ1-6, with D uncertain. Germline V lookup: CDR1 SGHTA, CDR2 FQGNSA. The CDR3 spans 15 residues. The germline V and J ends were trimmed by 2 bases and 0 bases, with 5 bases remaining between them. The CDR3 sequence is CASSLPSSYNSPLHF. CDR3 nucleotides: TGTGCCAGCAGCTTACCAAGCTCCTATAATTCACCCCTCCACTTT.

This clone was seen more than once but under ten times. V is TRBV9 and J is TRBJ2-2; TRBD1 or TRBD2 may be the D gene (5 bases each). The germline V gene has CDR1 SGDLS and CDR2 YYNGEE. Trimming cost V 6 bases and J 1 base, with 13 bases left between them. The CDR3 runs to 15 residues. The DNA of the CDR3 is TGTGCCAGCACCCCTGAGGGGAGGAACACCGGGGAGCTGTTTTTT. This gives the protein CASTPEGRNTGELFF.

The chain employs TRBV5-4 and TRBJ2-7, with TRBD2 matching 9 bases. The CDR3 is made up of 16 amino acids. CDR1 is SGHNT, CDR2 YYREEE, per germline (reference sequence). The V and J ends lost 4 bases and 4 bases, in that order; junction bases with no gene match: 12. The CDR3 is CASSRESSLAGYEQYF. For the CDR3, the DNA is TGTGCCAGCAGCAGAGAAAGCTCCCTAGCGGGATACGAGCAGTACTTC.

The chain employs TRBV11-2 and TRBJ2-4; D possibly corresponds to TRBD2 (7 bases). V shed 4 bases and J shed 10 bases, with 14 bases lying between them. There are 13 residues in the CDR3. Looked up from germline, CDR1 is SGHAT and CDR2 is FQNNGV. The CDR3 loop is CASSSASGTIQYF. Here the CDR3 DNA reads TGTGCCAGCAGCTCAGCGAGCGGGACAATTCAGTACTTC.

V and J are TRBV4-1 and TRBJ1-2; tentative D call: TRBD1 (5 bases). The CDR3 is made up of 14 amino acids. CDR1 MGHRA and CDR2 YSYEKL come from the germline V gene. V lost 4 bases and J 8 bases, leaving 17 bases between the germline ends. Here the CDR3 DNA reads TGCGCCAGCAGCCCGGACACCGACGCTCGGGGCTACACCTTC. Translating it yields CASSPDTDARGYTF.

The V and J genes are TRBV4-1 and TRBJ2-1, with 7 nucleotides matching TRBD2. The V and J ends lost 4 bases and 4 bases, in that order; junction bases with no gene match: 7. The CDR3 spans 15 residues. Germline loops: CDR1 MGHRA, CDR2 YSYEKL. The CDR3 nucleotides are TGCGCCAGCAGCCCCCGGGACTATCAATACAATGAGCAGTTCTTC. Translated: CASSPRDYQYNEQFF.

Here the CDR3 reads CASSLLLGSGANVLTF. The CDR3 DNA is TGTGCCAGCAGTTTACTCCTTGGCTCTGGGGCCAACGTCCTGACTTTC. This chain connects TRBV28 to TRBJ2-6; D call uncertain. This CDR3 is built from 16 residues. Per the germline V gene, CDR1 is MDHEN and CDR2 is SYDVKM. Trimming left V 2 bases short and J 0 bases short, with 8 bases between.

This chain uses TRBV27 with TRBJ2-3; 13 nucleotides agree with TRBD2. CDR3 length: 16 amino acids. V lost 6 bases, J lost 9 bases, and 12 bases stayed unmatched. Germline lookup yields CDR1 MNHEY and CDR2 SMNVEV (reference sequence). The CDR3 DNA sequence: TGTGCCAGCAGCCCAATACTAGCGGGGGGGCCCCGAACGCAGTATTTT. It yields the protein CASSPILAGGPRTQYF.

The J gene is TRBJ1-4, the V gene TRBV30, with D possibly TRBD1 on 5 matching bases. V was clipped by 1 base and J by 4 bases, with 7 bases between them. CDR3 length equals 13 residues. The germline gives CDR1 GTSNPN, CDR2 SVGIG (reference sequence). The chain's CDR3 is CAWSGGYNEKLFF. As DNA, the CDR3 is TGTGCCTGGAGTGGGGGGTATAATGAAAAACTGTTTTTT.

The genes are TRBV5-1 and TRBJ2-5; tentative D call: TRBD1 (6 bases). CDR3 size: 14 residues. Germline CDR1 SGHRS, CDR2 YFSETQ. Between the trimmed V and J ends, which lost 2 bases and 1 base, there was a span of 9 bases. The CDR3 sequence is CASSLGDIQETQYF. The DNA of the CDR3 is TGCGCCAGCAGCTTAGGGGACATCCAAGAGACCCAGTACTTC. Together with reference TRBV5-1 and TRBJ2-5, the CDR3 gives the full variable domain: KAGVTQTPRYLIKTRGQQVTLSCSPISGHRSVSWYQQTPGQGLQFLFEYFSETQRNKGNFPGRFSGRQFSNSRSEMNVSTLELGDSALYLCASSLGDIQETQYFGPGTRLLVL.

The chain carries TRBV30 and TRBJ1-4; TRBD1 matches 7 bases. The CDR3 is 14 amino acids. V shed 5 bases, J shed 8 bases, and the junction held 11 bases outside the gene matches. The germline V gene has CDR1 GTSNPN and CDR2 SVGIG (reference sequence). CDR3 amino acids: CAWDTGARGEKLFF. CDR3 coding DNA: TGTGCCTGGGACACAGGGGCGAGAGGGGAAAAACTGTTTTTT.

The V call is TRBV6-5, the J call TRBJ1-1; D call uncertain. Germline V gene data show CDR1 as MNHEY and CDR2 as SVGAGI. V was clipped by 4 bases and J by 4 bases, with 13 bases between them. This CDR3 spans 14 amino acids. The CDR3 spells CASSLGRWATEAFF. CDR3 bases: TGTGCCAGCAGTTTGGGCCGATGGGCCACTGAAGCTTTCTTT.

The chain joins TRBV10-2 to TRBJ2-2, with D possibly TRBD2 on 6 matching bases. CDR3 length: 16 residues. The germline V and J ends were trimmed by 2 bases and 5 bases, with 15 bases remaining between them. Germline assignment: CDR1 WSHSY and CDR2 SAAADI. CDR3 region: CASSETTGVGTGELFF. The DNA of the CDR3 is TGCGCCAGCAGTGAGACGACGGGAGTAGGTACCGGGGAGCTGTTTTTT.

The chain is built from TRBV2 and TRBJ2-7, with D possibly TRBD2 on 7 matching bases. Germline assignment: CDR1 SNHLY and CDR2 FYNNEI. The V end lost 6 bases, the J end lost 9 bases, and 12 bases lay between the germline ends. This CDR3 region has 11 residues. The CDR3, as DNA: TGTGCCAGCAGCCAGGGGAGGGTGCAGTACTTC. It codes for CASSQGRVQYF.

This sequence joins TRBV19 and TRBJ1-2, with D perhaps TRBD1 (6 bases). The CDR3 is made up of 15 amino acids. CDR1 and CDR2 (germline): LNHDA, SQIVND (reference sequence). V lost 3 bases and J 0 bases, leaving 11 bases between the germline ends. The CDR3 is CASSIPWTANYGYTF. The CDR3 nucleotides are TGTGCCAGTAGTATCCCCTGGACAGCTAACTATGGCTACACCTTC.

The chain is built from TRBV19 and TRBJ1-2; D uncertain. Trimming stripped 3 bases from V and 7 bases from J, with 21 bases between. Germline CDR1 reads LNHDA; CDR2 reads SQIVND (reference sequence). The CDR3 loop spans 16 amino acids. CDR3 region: CASSMHGSAKLGGYTF. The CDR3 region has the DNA TGTGCCAGTAGTATGCACGGCAGCGCCAAATTGGGTGGCTACACCTTC.

The CDR3 DNA follows: TGTGCCAGTAGTATTGAGGGGCGAAGGGGCTACACCTTC. It is translated as CASSIEGRRGYTF. The chain employs TRBV19 and TRBJ1-2; D perhaps matches TRBD1 (5 bases). Trimming removed 3 bases from V and 8 bases from J, with 13 bases in between. Germline loops: CDR1 LNHDA, CDR2 SQIVND (reference sequence). The CDR3 contains 13 residues.

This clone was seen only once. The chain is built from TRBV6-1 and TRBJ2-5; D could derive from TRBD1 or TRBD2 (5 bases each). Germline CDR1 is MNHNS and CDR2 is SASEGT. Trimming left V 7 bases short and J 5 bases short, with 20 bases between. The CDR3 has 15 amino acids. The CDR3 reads CASTEPAGPGETQYF. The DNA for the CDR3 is TGTGCCAGCACCGAGCCGGCAGGGCCGGGGGAGACCCAGTACTTC.

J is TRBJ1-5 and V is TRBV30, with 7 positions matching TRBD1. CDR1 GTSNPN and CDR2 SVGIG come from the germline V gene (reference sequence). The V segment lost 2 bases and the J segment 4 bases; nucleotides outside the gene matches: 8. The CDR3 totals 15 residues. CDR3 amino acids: CAWSSRTGVNQPQHF. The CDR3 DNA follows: TGTGCCTGGAGTTCCCGGACAGGCGTTAATCAGCCCCAGCATTTT.

The CDR3 DNA sequence: TGTGCCAGCAGCCCTTCGGGACGGATCACAGATACGCAGTATTTT. Its protein product is CASSPSGRITDTQYF. This sequence joins TRBV6-6 and TRBJ2-3, with D perhaps matching TRBD1 or TRBD2 (5 bases each). The CDR3 runs to 15 residues. V was pared by 6 bases and J by 2 bases, with 15 bases between. CDR1 and CDR2 from the germline V gene are MNHNY and SVGAGI (reference sequence).